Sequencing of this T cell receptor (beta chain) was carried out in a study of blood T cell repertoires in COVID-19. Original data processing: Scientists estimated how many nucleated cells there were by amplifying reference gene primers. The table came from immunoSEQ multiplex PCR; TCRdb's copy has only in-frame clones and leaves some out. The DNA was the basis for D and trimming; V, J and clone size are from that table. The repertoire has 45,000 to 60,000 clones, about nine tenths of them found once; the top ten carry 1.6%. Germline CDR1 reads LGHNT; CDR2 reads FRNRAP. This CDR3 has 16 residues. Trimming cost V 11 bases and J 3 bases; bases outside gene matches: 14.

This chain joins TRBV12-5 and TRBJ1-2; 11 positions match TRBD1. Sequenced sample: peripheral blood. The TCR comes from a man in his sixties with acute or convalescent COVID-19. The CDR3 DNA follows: TGTGCTCGGGGGGGGACAGGGGGAAGAAAGGACTATGGCTACACCTTC. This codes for CARGGTGGRKDYGYTF. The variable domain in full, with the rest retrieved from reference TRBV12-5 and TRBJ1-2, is DARVTQTPRHKVTEMGQEVTMRCQPILGHNTVFWYRQTMMQGLELLAYFRNRAPLDDSGMPKDRFSAEMPDATLATLKIQPSEPRDSAVYFCARGGTGGRKDYGYTFGSGTRLTVV.